These T cell receptor beta chains were read from a single sample in a study of T-cell reconstitution after alpha-beta-depleted transplantation in children. A single record per CDR3 protein comes from TCRdb applying MiXCR to the PCR reads. The sample includes about 980,000 distinct CDR3 sequences, 25% to 35% of them seen just once. The specimen was PBMCs, mostly from graft donor cells, collected 360 days after TCRalphabeta/CD19-depleted stem cell transplant. All receptors come from a boy younger than two who had a stem cell transplant for SCID, so the T cells may come from the graft donor. Each CDR3 is given with its conserved first and last residue. A D gene is named only where the DNA matches it firmly. Clone size is given for some rows only: seen once, a few or many times, or a class if the clone is expanded.

d_call: TRBD1; cdr3_length: 18; clone_size: many; v_call: TRBV24-1; j_call: TRBJ2-1; cdr3_aa: CATSDLPLTGERANEQFF; cdr3_nt: TGTGCCACCAGTGATTTACCCCTGACAGGGGAAAGGGCCAATGAGCAGTTCTTC
d_call: TRBD1; cdr3_length: 13; clone_size: few; v_call: TRBV4-2; j_call: TRBJ2-2; cdr3_aa: CASSQNRGKELFF; cdr3_nt: TGTGCCAGCAGCCAAAACAGGGGGAAGGAGCTGTTTTTT
d_call: -; cdr3_length: 12; clone_size: -; v_call: TRBV7-9; j_call: TRBJ2-1; cdr3_aa: CASSLHSDKQFF; cdr3_nt: TGTGCCAGCAGCCTCCATTCGGATAAGCAGTTCTTC
d_call: -; cdr3_length: 14; clone_size: few; v_call: TRBV30; j_call: TRBJ1-5; cdr3_aa: CAWSEGLSNQPQHF; cdr3_nt: TGTGCCTGGAGTGAAGGGCTTAGCAATCAGCCCCAGCATTTT
d_call: -; cdr3_length: 13; clone_size: few; v_call: TRBV27; j_call: TRBJ2-1; cdr3_aa: CASGLSSFNEQFF; cdr3_nt: TGTGCCAGCGGGCTCTCCTCGTTCAATGAGCAGTTCTTC
d_call: TRBD2; cdr3_length: 13; clone_size: -; v_call: TRBV10-3; j_call: TRBJ2-4; cdr3_aa: CAISVWGGDIQYF; cdr3_nt: TGTGCCATCAGTGTCTGGGGGGGAGACATTCAGTACTTC
d_call: -; cdr3_length: 14; clone_size: -; v_call: TRBV5-1; j_call: TRBJ2-7; cdr3_aa: CASSTRENSYEQYF; cdr3_nt: TGCGCCAGCAGCACCCGGGAGAACTCCTACGAGCAGTACTTC
d_call: -; cdr3_length: 16; clone_size: -; v_call: TRBV18; j_call: TRBJ1-4; cdr3_aa: CASSRTGTTWEEKLFF; cdr3_nt: TGTGCCAGCTCACGGACCGGGACAACCTGGGAAGAAAAACTGTTTTTT
d_call: -; cdr3_length: 15; clone_size: few; v_call: TRBV6-1; j_call: TRBJ1-4; cdr3_aa: CASSTRQARGERLFF; cdr3_nt: TGTGCCAGCAGTACCAGACAGGCCCGTGGAGAAAGACTGTTTTTT
d_call: TRBD1; cdr3_length: 16; clone_size: -; v_call: TRBV7-2; j_call: TRBJ2-5; cdr3_aa: CASSLLGQRIQETQYF; cdr3_nt: TGTGCCAGCAGCTTATTGGGACAGCGAATCCAAGAGACCCAGTACTTC
d_call: TRBD2; cdr3_length: 15; clone_size: many; v_call: TRBV20-1; j_call: TRBJ2-5; cdr3_aa: CSAVAGGPHQETQYF; cdr3_nt: TGCAGTGCTGTAGCGGGGGGGCCTCATCAAGAGACCCAGTACTTC
d_call: -; cdr3_length: 15; clone_size: few; v_call: TRBV4-3; j_call: TRBJ1-1; cdr3_aa: CASSQGIRENTEAFF; cdr3_nt: TGCGCCAGCAGCCAAGGTATCAGGGAGAACACTGAAGCTTTCTTT
d_call: TRBD2; cdr3_length: 15; clone_size: few; v_call: TRBV20-1; j_call: TRBJ2-4; cdr3_aa: CSARVPGTNSDIQYF; cdr3_nt: TGCAGTGCTAGAGTTCCCGGGACTAATAGCGACATTCAGTACTTC
d_call: -; cdr3_length: 15; clone_size: -; v_call: TRBV4-2; j_call: TRBJ2-3; cdr3_aa: CASRPNGGRTDTQYF; cdr3_nt: TGTGCCAGCAGACCTAATGGAGGCCGCACAGATACGCAGTATTTT
d_call: -; cdr3_length: 13; clone_size: -; v_call: TRBV7-9; j_call: TRBJ2-7; cdr3_aa: CASSDSLRYEQYF; cdr3_nt: TGTGCCAGCAGCGATTCCCTTCGCTACGAGCAGTACTTC
d_call: -; cdr3_length: 15; clone_size: -; v_call: TRBV12-3/TRBV12-4; j_call: TRBJ1-5; cdr3_aa: CASSSAWDVNQPQHF; cdr3_nt: TGTGCCAGCAGTTCCGCTTGGGATGTAAATCAGCCCCAGCATTTT
d_call: TRBD1; cdr3_length: 16; clone_size: -; v_call: TRBV9; j_call: TRBJ2-1; cdr3_aa: CASSVSSGGDYNEQFF; cdr3_nt: TGTGCCAGCAGCGTAAGCTCAGGGGGAGACTACAATGAGCAGTTCTTC
d_call: -; cdr3_length: 14; clone_size: -; v_call: TRBV7-8; j_call: TRBJ2-7; cdr3_aa: CASSLKGYSYEQYF; cdr3_nt: TGTGCCAGCAGCCTAAAGGGATACTCCTACGAGCAGTACTTC